This T cell receptor beta chain was documented in a study of blood T cell repertoires in COVID-19. Study overall: The origin of the acute and convalescent COVID-19 samples was the United States, Italy and Spain. T cells, B-cell-depleted T cells, or PBMCs supplied cDNA or gDNA.

Under the authors' procedure: Nucleated cell counts were estimated from reference gene primer amplification. Sequencing used immunoSEQ multiplex PCR; TCRdb keeps in-frame clones, though not all of them. For V, J and clone size, that table is used; D and trimming come from the DNA. Found here are about 500,000 clones, 87% of them singletons; the top ten hold roughly 0.7%. The CDR3 is 16 amino acids. CDR1 is MGHRA, CDR2 YSYEKL, per germline. Deletions cut 0 bases from V and 7 bases from J, with 15 bases between. This chain uses TRBV4-1 with TRBJ1-4, with TRBD1 as a possible D gene (5 bases). Material for sequencing was PBMCs or T cells enriched from blood (not recorded which). This sequence originates from a woman under 30 who had recovered from COVID-19. CDR3 sequence (DNA): TGCGCCAGCAGCCAAGATGGCAGGGCTTGGACTGAAAAACTGTTTTTT. Protein: CASSQDGRAWTEKLFF.